The clone carrying this T cell receptor beta chain was observed a few times. What it binds is not known. Study-level results: In terms of TCR gene usage, tumor memory CD4+ T cells clustered together with blood and lymph node memory CD4+ cells, as well as with lymph node naive CD4+ cells.

Trimming took 3 bases from V and 3 from J; bases not matched to a gene: 5. Looked up from germline, CDR1 is SGHRS and CDR2 is YFSETQ. CDR3 length: 15 amino acids. Each CDR3 protein gets one entry after TCRdb re-called the 5' RACE reads with MiXCR. The sample records 45,000 to 60,000 distinct CDR3 sequences, 24% being singletons. The specimen was tumor-infiltrating naive CD4+ T cells sorted from the breast tumor. The subset was: naive CD4+ T cells, CD4+CD45RA+CD25-. This sequence joins TRBV5-1 and TRBJ2-3; 9 bases match TRBD2. The clonotype was recovered from a female donor with breast cancer. DNA of the CDR3: TGCGCCAGCAGCTATAGCGGGAGCGGGACAGATACGCAGTATTTT. The encoded protein is CASSYSGSGTDTQYF.